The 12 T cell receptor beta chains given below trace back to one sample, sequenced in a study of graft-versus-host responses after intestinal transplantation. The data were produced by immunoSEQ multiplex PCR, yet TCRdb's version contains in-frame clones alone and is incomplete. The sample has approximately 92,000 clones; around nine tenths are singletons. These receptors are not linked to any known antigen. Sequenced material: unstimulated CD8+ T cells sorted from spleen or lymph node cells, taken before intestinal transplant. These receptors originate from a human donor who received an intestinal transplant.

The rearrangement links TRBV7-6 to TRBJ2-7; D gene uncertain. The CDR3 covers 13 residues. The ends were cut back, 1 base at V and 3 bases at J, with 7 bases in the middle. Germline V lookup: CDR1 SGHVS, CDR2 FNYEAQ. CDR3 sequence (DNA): TGTGCCAGCAGCTTAGACACTGACTACGAGCAGTACTTC. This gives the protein CASSLDTDYEQYF. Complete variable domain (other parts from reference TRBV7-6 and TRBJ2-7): GAGVSQSPRYKVTKRGQDVALRCDPISGHVSLYWYRQALGQGPEFLTYFNYEAQQDKSGLPNDRFSAERPEGSISTLTIQRTEQRDSAMYRCASSLDTDYEQYFGPGTRLTVT.

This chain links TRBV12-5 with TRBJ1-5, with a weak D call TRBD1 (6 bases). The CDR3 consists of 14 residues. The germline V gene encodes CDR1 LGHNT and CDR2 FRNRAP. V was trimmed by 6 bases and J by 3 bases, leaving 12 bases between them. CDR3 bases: TGTGCTAGTGGCGAAGACAGGTTCAATCAGCCCCAGCATTTT. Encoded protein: CASGEDRFNQPQHF.

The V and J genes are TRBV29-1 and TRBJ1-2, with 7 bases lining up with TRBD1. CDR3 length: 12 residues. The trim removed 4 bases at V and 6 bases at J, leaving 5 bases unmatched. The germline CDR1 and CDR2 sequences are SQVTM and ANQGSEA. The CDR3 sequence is CSVAARGDGYTF. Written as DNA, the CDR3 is TGCAGCGTTGCAGCCAGGGGGGATGGCTACACCTTC.

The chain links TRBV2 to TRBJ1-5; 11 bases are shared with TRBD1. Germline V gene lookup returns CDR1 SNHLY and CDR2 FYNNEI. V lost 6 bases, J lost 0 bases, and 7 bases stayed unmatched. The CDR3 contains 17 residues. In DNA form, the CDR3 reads TGTGCCAGCAGCTGGACAGGGGGCACGATTAGCAATCAGCCCCAGCATTTT. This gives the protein CASSWTGGTISNQPQHF.

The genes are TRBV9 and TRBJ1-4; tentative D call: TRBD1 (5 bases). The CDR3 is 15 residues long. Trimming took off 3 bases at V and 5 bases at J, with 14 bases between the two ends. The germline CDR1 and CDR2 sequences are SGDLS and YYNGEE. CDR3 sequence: CASSGGDRLNEKLFF. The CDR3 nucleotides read TGTGCCAGCAGCGGAGGGGACCGCCTGAATGAAAAACTGTTTTTT.

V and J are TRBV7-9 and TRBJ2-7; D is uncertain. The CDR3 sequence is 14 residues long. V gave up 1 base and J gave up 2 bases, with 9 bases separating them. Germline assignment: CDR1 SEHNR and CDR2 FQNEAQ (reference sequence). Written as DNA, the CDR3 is TGTGCCAGCAGCTTAGGGATTTCCGCCTACGAGCAGTACTTC. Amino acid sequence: CASSLGISAYEQYF.

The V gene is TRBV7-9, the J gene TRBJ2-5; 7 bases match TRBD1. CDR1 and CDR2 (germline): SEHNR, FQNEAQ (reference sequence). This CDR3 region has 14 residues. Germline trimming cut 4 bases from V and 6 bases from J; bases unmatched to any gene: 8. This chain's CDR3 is CASSSPGGKKTQYF. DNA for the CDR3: TGTGCCAGCAGCTCTCCAGGGGGTAAAAAGACCCAGTACTTC. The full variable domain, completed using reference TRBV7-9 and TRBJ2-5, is DTGVSQNPRHKITKRGQNVTFRCDPISEHNRLYWYRQTLGQGPEFLTYFQNEAQLEKSRLLSDRFSAERPKGSFSTLEIQRTEQGDSAMYLCASSSPGGKKTQYFGPGTRLLVL.

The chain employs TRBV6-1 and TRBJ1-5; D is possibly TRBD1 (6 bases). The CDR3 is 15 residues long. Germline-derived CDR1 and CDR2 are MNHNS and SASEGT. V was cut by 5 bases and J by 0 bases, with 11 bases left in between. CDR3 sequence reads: CASSPTGYSNQPQHF. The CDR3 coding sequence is TGTGCCAGCAGTCCGACAGGCTATAGCAATCAGCCCCAGCATTTT.

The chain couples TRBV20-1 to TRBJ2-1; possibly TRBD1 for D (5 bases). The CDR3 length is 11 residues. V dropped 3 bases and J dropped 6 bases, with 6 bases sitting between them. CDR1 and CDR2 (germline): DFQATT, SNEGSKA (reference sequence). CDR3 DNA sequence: TGCAGTGCTAGGGGGCCCAATGAGCAGTTCTTC. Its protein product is CSARGPNEQFF.

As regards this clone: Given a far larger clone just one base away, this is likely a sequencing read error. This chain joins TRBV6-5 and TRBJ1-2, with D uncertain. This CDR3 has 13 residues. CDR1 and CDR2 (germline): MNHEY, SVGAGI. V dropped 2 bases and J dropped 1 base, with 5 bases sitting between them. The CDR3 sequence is CASSYGDNYGYTF. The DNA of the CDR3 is TGTGCCAGCAGTTACGGGGATAACTATGGCTACACCTTC.

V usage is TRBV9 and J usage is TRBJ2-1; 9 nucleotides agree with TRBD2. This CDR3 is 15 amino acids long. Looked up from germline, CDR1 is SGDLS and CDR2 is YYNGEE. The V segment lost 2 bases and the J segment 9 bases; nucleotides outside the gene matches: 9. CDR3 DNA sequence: TGTGCCAGCAGCGTTAGCGGGAGCGTAGGGGGTGAGCAGTTCTTC. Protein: CASSVSGSVGGEQFF.

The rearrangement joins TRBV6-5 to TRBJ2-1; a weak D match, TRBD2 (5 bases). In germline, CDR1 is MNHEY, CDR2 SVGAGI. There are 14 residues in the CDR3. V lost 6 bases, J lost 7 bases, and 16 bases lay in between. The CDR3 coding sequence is TGTGCCAGCAGCACCGGACTTAGGCGGAATGAGCAGTTCTTC. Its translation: CASSTGLRRNEQFF.